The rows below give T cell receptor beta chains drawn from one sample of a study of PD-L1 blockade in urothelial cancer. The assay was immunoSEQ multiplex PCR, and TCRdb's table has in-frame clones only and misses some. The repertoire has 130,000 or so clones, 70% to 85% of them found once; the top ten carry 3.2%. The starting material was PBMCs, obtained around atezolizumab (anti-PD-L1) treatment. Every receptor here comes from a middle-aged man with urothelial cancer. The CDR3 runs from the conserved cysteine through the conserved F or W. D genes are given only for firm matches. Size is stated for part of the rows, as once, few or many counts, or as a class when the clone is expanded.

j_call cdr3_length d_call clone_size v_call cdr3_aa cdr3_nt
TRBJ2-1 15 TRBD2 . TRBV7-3 CASSLVSSGRNEQFF TGTGCCAGCAGCTTAGTGTCTAGCGGGAGGAATGAGCAGTTCTTC
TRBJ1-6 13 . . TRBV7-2 CASSLFLRDLLHF TGTGCCAGCAGCTTGTTTCTGCGGGACCTCCTCCACTTT
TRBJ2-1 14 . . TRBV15 CATSREPGVGEQFF TGTGCCACCAGCAGAGAGCCCGGGGTCGGCGAGCAGTTCTTC
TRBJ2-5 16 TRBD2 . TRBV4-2 CASSQDRSSGQETQYF TGTGCCAGCAGCCAAGATCGGTCTAGCGGTCAAGAGACCCAGTACTTC
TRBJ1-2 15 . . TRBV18 CASSPPGRDPYGYTF TGTGCCAGCTCACCACCGGGCAGGGATCCCTATGGCTACACCTTC
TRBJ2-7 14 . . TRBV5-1 CASSLSRGPYEQYF TGCGCCAGCAGCCTATCCAGGGGCCCCTACGAGCAGTACTTC
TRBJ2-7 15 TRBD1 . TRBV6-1 CASRALGTGLREQYF TGTGCCAGCAGGGCTCTTGGGACAGGGCTCCGCGAGCAGTACTTC
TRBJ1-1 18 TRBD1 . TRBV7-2 CASSLGGGTGYMNTEAFF TGTGCCAGCAGCTTAGGGGGCGGGACAGGGTACATGAACACTGAAGCTTTCTTT
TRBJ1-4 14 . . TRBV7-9 CASSQQRNSEKLFF TGTGCCAGCAGCCAACAAAGGAACAGTGAAAAACTGTTTTTT
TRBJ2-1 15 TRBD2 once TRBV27 CASSQSGSFSNEQFF TGTGCCAGCAGTCAAAGCGGGAGTTTTAGCAATGAGCAGTTCTTC
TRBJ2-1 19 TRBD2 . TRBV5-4 CASSLLGLAGIRPYNEQFF TGTGCCAGCAGTCTTTTGGGACTAGCGGGTATCAGGCCCTACAATGAGCAGTTCTTC
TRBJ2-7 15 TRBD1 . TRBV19 CASSLGQEVSDEQYF TGTGCCAGTAGCTTGGGACAGGAGGTCTCCGACGAGCAGTACTTC
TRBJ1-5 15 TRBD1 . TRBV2 CASSLDRTSNQPQHF TGTGCCAGCAGTTTGGACAGGACGAGCAATCAGCCCCAGCATTTT
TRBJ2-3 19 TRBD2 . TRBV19 CASSIDPPEAGAVRDTQYF TGTGCCAGTAGTATAGACCCCCCCGAAGCGGGAGCGGTGAGAGATACGCAGTATTTT
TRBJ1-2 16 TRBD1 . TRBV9 CASSVAQGVGPYGYTF TGTGCCAGCAGCGTAGCCCAGGGGGTAGGGCCCTATGGCTACACCTTC
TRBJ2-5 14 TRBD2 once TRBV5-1 CASSPGLAEETQYF TGCGCCAGCAGCCCGGGACTAGCGGAAGAGACCCAGTACTTC
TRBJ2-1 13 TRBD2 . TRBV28 CASSLLAGDEQFF TGTGCCAGCAGTTTGTTAGCGGGAGATGAGCAGTTCTTC
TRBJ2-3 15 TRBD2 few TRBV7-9 CASSDSGRDGNTQYF TGTGCCAGCAGCGATAGCGGGAGAGACGGGAATACGCAGTATTTT
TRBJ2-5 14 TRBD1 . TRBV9 CASRPGQGTETQYF TGTGCCAGCAGACCGGGACAGGGCACAGAGACCCAGTACTTC
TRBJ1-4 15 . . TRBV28 CASRPGGRTNEKLFF TGTGCCAGCAGGCCGGGGGGACGGACTAATGAAAAACTGTTTTTT
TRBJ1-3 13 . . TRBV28 CASRGAGQNTIYF TGTGCCAGCAGGGGGGCAGGGCAAAACACCATATATTTT
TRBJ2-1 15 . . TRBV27 CASSLRGGLYNEQFF TGTGCCAGCAGTCTCCGCGGAGGGCTCTACAATGAGCAGTTCTTC
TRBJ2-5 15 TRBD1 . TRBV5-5 CASSLQGNPSGTQYF TGTGCCAGCAGCTTACAGGGGAACCCATCGGGGACCCAGTACTTC
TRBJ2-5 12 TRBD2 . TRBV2 CASTAGGETQYF TGTGCCAGCACAGCGGGAGGAGAGACCCAGTACTTC
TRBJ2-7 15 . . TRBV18 CASSGTGTGSYEQYF TGTGCCAGCAGCGGGACCGGGACAGGTTCCTACGAGCAGTACTTC
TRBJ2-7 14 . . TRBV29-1 CSVRHRGLEYEQYF TGCAGCGTTAGGCACCGCGGGTTAGAGTACGAGCAGTACTTC
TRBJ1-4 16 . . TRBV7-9 CASSSPGWATNEKLFF TGTGCCAGCAGCTCCCCAGGTTGGGCAACTAATGAAAAACTGTTTTTT
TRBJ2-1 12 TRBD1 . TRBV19 CASSNRDRAQFF TGTGCCAGTAGTAACCGGGACAGAGCACAGTTCTTC
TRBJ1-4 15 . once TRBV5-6 CASSGSGDLSEKLFF TGTGCCAGCAGCGGGTCGGGGGACCTGAGCGAAAAACTGTTTTTT
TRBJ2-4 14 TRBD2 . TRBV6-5 CASKSSGAKNIQYF TGTGCCAGCAAATCTAGCGGAGCCAAAAACATTCAGTACTTC
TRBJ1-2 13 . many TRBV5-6 CASSLVGAPGYTF TGTGCCAGCAGCTTGGTAGGGGCGCCGGGCTACACCTTC
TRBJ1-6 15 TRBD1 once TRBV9 CASSVTGGGNSPLHF TGTGCCAGCAGCGTTACAGGGGGGGGCAATTCACCCCTCCACTTT
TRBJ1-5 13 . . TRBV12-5 CASGSGFNQPQHF TGTGCTAGTGGTTCCGGGTTTAATCAGCCCCAGCATTTT
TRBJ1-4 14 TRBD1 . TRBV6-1 CASGIQGAREKLFF TGTGCCAGCGGTATACAGGGGGCACGGGAAAAACTGTTTTTT
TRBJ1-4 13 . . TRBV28 CASSIDNNEKLFF TGTGCCAGCAGTATTGACAATAATGAAAAACTGTTTTTT
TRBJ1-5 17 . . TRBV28 CASSSNPRDTFNQPQHF TGTGCCAGCAGTTCGAACCCCCGGGACACCTTCAATCAGCCCCAGCATTTT
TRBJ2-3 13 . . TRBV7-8 CASSRTQGDTQYF TGTGCCAGCAGCCGGACCCAGGGAGATACGCAGTATTTT
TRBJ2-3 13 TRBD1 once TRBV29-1 CSDKTGTEGTQYF TGCAGCGATAAGACGGGGACAGAGGGGACGCAGTATTTT
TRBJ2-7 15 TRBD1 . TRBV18 CASSPRQGAVYEQYF TGTGCCAGCTCACCTAGACAGGGGGCAGTCTACGAGCAGTACTTC
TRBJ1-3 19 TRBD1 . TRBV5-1 CASSQSRGPFDSSGNTIYF TGCGCCAGCAGCCAAAGCAGGGGGCCCTTCGACAGCTCTGGAAACACCATATATTTT
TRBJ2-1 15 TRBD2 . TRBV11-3 CASSLASGSSNEQFF TGTGCCAGCAGCTTAGCTAGCGGGAGTAGCAATGAGCAGTTCTTC
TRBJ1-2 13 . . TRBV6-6 CASRRDRKYGYTF TGTGCCAGCAGGAGAGACAGGAAATATGGCTACACCTTC
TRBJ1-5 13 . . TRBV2 CASSERLNQPQHF TGTGCCAGCAGTGAGCGCTTAAATCAGCCCCAGCATTTT
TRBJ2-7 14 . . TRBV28 CASSFRGNRDEQYF TGTGCCAGCAGTTTCCGGGGTAACCGCGACGAGCAGTACTTC
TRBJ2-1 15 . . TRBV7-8 CASSLRLEGVNEQFF TGTGCCAGCAGCTTAAGACTAGAAGGTGTCAATGAGCAGTTCTTC
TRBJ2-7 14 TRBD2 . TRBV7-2 CASSVAGGPYEQYF TGTGCCAGCAGCGTAGCGGGAGGGCCATACGAGCAGTACTTC
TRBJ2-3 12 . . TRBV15 CATSRATDTQYF TGTGCCACCAGCAGAGCAACAGATACGCAGTATTTT
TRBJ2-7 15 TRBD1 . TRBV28 CAIKPGQGVPYEQYF TGTGCGATCAAACCGGGACAGGGTGTTCCCTACGAGCAGTACTTC
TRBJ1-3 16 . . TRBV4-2 CASSQTDRFSGNTIYF TGTGCCAGCAGCCAAACTGACAGGTTCTCTGGAAACACCATATATTTT
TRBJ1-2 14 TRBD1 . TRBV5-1 CASGGTGVRNGYTF TGCGCCAGCGGAGGGACAGGGGTACGGAATGGCTACACCTTC
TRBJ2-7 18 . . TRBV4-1 CASSQEGFGSGNPYEQYF TGCGCCAGCAGCCAAGAAGGCTTTGGTAGCGGCAACCCCTACGAGCAGTACTTC
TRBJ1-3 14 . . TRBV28 CASTPPRRSNTIYF TGTGCCAGCACCCCCCCCAGAAGATCAAACACCATATATTTT